These T cell receptor beta chains were read from a single sample in a study of T cells in Graves' hyperthyroidism and ophthalmopathy. A single record per CDR3 protein comes from TCRdb applying MiXCR to the multiplex PCR reads. The repertoire has about 610,000 distinct CDR3 sequences, under 15% of them found once; the top ten carry around 4.5%. The sequenced material came from blood. The source is a woman between 40 and 50 years old with Graves' ophthalmopathy. The CDR3 runs from the conserved cysteine through the conserved F or W. D genes are given only for firm matches. Not all rows give a size; the values are once, few, many and, for expanded clones, a class.

abundance	v_gene	d_gene	j_gene	CDR3aa	CDR3nt
many	TRBV28	.	TRBJ2-7	CASANLVYEQYF	TGTGCCAGCGCAAACTTGGTCTACGAGCAGTACTTC
.	TRBV11-2	.	TRBJ1-5	CASSLEEEGGRGSQPQHF	TGTGCCAGCAGCTTAGAGGAGGAAGGAGGGCGGGGATCGCAGCCCCAGCATTTT
many	TRBV20-1	.	TRBJ2-5	CSASVTGKQETQYF	TGCAGTGCTAGTGTTACCGGGAAACAAGAGACCCAGTACTTC
many	TRBV7-6	TRBD1	TRBJ1-6	CASSESGQGHSPLHF	TGTGCCAGCAGCGAATCGGGACAGGGACATTCACCCCTCCACTTT
many	TRBV20-1	.	TRBJ2-7	CSARYRDYEQYF	TGCAGTGCTAGATACAGGGACTACGAGCAGTACTTC
.	TRBV5-1	.	TRBJ1-2	CASSLRVTRSYGYTF	TGCGCCAGCAGCCTTAGGGTCACAAGAAGCTATGGCTACACCTTC
many	TRBV12-3/TRBV12-4	.	TRBJ1-1	CASSIGVGYTEAFF	TGTGCCAGCAGTATCGGAGTTGGGTACACTGAAGCTTTCTTT
.	TRBV3-1	.	TRBJ1-1	CASSQEGGVNTEAFF	TGTGCCAGCAGCCAAGAGGGGGGGGTGAACACTGAAGCTTTCTTT
many	TRBV29-1	.	TRBJ2-5	CSVVIDVETQYF	TGCAGCGTTGTGATAGACGTAGAGACCCAGTACTTC
few	TRBV7-8	.	TRBJ2-7	CASSSGSHGYEQYF	TGTGCCAGCAGCTCCGGCAGTCACGGATACGAGCAGTACTTC
once	TRBV28	.	TRBJ2-2	CASSYRATGELFF	TGTGCCAGCAGTTATCGTGCCACCGGGGAGCTGTTTTTT
.	TRBV6-1	.	TRBJ2-2	CASSDLFPPTGELFF	TGTGCCAGCAGTGATCTATTCCCCCCCACCGGGGAGCTGTTTTTT
many	TRBV7-3	.	TRBJ1-2	CASSPDSGRGYTF	TGTGCCAGCAGCCCCGACAGCGGCAGAGGCTACACCTTC
many	TRBV7-8	TRBD2	TRBJ2-5	CASNKGLAGGHGQETQYF	TGTGCCAGCAACAAAGGACTAGCGGGAGGGCACGGACAAGAGACCCAGTACTTC
.	TRBV6-1	TRBD2	TRBJ2-7	CASNPLAEGPAYEQYF	TGTGCCAGCAACCCACTAGCGGAAGGGCCTGCCTACGAGCAGTACTTC
many	TRBV6-5	.	TRBJ1-1	CASSYSTVKDTEAFF	TGTGCCAGCAGTTACTCGACGGTGAAAGACACTGAAGCTTTCTTT
many	TRBV12-3/TRBV12-4	TRBD1	TRBJ2-7	CASSFGQGGSYEQYF	TGTGCCAGCAGTTTCGGACAGGGGGGCTCCTACGAGCAGTACTTC
many	TRBV28	TRBD2	TRBJ2-7	CASSLSRLAGVYEQYF	TGTGCCAGCAGTTTATCCCGACTAGCGGGAGTTTACGAGCAGTACTTC
.	TRBV11-2	TRBD2	TRBJ2-5	CASSLPGLAGENQYF	TGTGCCAGCAGCTTGCCGGGACTAGCGGGAGAGAACCAGTACTTC
many	TRBV6-1	.	TRBJ1-2	CASSAQVRGGYTF	TGTGCCAGCAGTGCCCAGGTTCGGGGGGGCTACACCTTC